This TCR beta chain was identified in a study of beta chain features in type 1 diabetes. Study-wide findings and caveats: Shorter TCRB CDR3s, moderately but significantly so, marked every one of the four CD4+ subsets in Type 1 diabetes patients.

For this clone: The antigen remains unidentified.

The isolated RNA, all of it, was reverse transcribed, so expressed TCRB transcripts were what got sequenced. Several million reads on average were seen across naive, central memory and regulatory T cell samples. Clones were sequenced by immunoSEQ multiplex PCR, and TCRdb holds only the in-frame ones, with some missing. The table records 130,000 or so clones, about 9.7% of them present only once. All sorted populations exceeded 98% purity. V was shortened by 5 bases and J by 6 bases, with 6 bases between the two germline ends. There are 11 residues in the CDR3. Germline V CDR1 and CDR2: SGDLS, YYNGEE. The source is a woman aged 40 to 55 in good health. The sequencing input was central memory CD4+ T cells from blood. V is TRBV9 and J is TRBJ2-1; D is ambiguous. Here the CDR3 reads CASSLINEQFF. As DNA, the CDR3 is TGTGCCAGCAGTTTAATCAATGAGCAGTTCTTC.